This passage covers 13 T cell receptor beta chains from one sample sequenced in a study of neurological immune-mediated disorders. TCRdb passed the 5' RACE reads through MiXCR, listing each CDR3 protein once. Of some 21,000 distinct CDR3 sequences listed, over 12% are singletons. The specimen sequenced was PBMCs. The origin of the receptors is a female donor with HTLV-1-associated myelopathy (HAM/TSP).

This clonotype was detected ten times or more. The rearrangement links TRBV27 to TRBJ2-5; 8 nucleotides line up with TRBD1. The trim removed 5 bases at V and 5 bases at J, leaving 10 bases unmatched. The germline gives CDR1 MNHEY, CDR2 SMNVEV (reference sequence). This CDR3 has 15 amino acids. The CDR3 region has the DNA TGTGCCAGCAGTCCCTATCGGACAGGGCGCGAGACCCAGTACTTC. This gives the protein CASSPYRTGRETQYF.

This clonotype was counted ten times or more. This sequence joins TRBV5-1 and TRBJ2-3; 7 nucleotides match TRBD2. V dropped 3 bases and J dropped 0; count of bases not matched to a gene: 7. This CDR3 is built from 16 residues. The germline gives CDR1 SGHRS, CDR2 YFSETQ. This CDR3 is CASSSASGFSTDTQYF. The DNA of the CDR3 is TGCGCCAGCAGCTCTGCTAGCGGTTTCAGCACAGATACGCAGTATTTT. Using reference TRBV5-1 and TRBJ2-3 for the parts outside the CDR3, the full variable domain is KAGVTQTPRYLIKTRGQQVTLSCSPISGHRSVSWYQQTPGQGLQFLFEYFSETQRNKGNFPGRFSGRQFSNSRSEMNVSTLELGDSALYLCASSSASGFSTDTQYFGPGTRLTVL.

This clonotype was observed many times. The CDR3 loop is CAWKDVRESGYTF. In DNA, the CDR3 is TGTGCCTGGAAGGACGTGAGGGAATCAGGCTACACCTTC. This chain uses TRBV30 with TRBJ1-2; D uncertain. This CDR3 has 13 residues. CDR1 GTSNPN and CDR2 SVGIG come from the germline V gene (reference sequence). V dropped 4 bases and J dropped 8 bases, with 17 bases sitting between them. The full variable domain, in which reference TRBV30 and TRBJ1-2 provide the parts outside the CDR3, is SQTIHQWPATLVQPVGSPLSLECTVEGTSNPNLYWYRQAAGRGLQLLFYSVGIGQISSEVPQNLSASRPQDRQFILSSKKLLLSDSGFYLCAWKDVRESGYTFGSGTRLTVV.

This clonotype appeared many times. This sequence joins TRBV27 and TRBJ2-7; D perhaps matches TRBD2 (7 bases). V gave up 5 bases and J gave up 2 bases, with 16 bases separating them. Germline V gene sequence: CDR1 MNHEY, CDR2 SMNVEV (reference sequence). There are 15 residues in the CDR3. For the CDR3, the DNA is TGTGCCAGCAGTCAAGGGGGGGGTCCAGCCTACGAGCAGTACTTC. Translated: CASSQGGGPAYEQYF.

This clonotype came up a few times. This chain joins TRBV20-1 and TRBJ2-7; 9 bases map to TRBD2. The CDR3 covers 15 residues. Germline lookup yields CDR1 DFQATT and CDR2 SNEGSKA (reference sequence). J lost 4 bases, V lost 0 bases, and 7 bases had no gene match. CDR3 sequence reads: CSAREAGGFPYEQYF. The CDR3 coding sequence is TGCAGTGCTAGAGAGGCGGGGGGGTTTCCATACGAGCAGTACTTC.

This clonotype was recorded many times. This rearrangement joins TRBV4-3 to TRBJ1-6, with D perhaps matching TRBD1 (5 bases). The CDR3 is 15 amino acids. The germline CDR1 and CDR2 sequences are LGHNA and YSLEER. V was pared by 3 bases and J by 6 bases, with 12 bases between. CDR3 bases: TGCGCCAGCAGCCAGGACACCCGATCTAATTCACCCCTCCACTTT. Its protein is CASSQDTRSNSPLHF.

CDR3 DNA: TGTGCCAGCAGTTTTGGGGGGGCCGGAAAACTGTTTTTT. This gives the protein CASSFGGAGKLFF. The V and J genes are TRBV12-3 or TRBV12-4 and TRBJ1-4; the D gene is possibly TRBD1 (6 bases). V was cut by 3 bases and J by 10 bases, with 12 bases left in between. The CDR3 spans 13 residues.

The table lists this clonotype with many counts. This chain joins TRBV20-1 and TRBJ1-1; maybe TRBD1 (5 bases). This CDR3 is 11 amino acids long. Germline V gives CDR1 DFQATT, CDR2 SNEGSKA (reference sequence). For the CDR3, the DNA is TGCATTACAGGCGCCGACACTGAAGCTTTCTTT. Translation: CITGADTEAFF.

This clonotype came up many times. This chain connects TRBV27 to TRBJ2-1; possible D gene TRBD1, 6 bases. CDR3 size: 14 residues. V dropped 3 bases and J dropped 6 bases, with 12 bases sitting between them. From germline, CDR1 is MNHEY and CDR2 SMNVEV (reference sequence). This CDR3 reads CASSFPDRINEQFF. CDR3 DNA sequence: TGTGCCAGCAGTTTCCCCGACAGGATCAATGAGCAGTTCTTC.

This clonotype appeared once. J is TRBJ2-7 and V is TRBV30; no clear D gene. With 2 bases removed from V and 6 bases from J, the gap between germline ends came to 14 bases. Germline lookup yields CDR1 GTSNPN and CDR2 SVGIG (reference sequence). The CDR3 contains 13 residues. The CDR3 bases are TGTGCCTGGAGTCGGATCCTTGGAGCCGAGCAGTACTTC. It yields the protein CAWSRILGAEQYF.

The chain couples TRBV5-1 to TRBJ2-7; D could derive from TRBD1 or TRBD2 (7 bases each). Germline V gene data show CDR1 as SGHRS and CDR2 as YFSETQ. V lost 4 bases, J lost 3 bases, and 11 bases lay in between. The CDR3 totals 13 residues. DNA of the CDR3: TGCGCCAGCAGCCCCAGGGGGGGCTACGAGCAGTACTTC. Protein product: CASSPRGGYEQYF. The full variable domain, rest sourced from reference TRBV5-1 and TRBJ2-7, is KAGVTQTPRYLIKTRGQQVTLSCSPISGHRSVSWYQQTPGQGLQFLFEYFSETQRNKGNFPGRFSGRQFSNSRSEMNVSTLELGDSALYLCASSPRGGYEQYFGPGTRLTVT.

The CDR3 DNA follows: TGTGCCAGCAGCCAAGGGACTAGCGGGGGGGCCGATGAGCAGTTCTTC. Its translation: CASSQGTSGGADEQFF. The V call is TRBV4-2, the J call TRBJ2-1; 15 bases line up with TRBD2. V trimming: 1 base; J trimming: 8 bases; junction bases outside the gene matches: 3. Germline lookup yields CDR1 LGHNA and CDR2 YNFKEQ. The CDR3 is 16 residues long.

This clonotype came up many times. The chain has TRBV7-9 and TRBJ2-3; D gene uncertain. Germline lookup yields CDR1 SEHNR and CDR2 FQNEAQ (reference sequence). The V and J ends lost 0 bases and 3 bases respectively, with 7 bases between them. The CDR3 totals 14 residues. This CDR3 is CASSLAVETDTQYF. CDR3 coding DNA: TGTGCCAGCAGCTTAGCGGTGGAGACAGATACGCAGTATTTT.